The clone carrying this T cell receptor (beta chain) showed up just a few times. Its antigen is not identified. The data stem from a study of T-cell memory formation after mild COVID-19. As for the study in general: Largely, the TCR clusters proved donor specific. Findings and limits, study-wide: Memory from before infection featured some responding clones, which suggests cross-reactive memory joined. While clones contracting from day 15 to 85 were balanced between CD4 and CD8, later expanders leaned CD4+.

Using its own MiXCR run on the 5' RACE reads, TCRdb lists one record per CDR3 protein. Altogether 350,000 to 450,000 distinct CDR3 sequences are present, around 19% being singletons, with the ten largest covering roughly 8%. The sequence came from an adult woman who had mild COVID-19 (a few samples of this study predate the infection). Cell type and time point are not known. The specimen was PBMCs or a T cell subset sorted from them (not recorded which).

CDR3 coding DNA: TGTGCCAGCAGGGGCGAGTTTTTGGCGGGAGACAAGAATGAGCAGTTCTTC. This gives the protein CASRGEFLAGDKNEQFF. This chain uses TRBV12-3 or TRBV12-4 with TRBJ2-1; 7 positions agree with TRBD2. V lost 6 bases to trimming and J lost 7 bases; unmatched junction nucleotides: 18. This CDR3 comprises 17 residues.